These 4 T cell receptor beta chains came from one sample sequenced in a study of cytomegalovirus exposure and HLA in healthy donors. The PCR had 60 Vbeta and 13 Jbeta primers. Libraries were prepared by immunoSEQ multiplex PCR; TCRdb keeps only in-frame clonotypes and omits some of them. The top ten hold 6% to 8.5% of the sample, which has about 130,000 clones, 60% to 75% seen once. The sequenced sample was PBMCs. The receptor source for this set is a man aged 25-45 years in good health and CMV-seronegative.

The chain employs TRBV6-5 and TRBJ2-1; 9 bases map to TRBD2. CDR1 is MNHEY and CDR2 is SVGAGI in the germline V gene. The V and J ends lost 0 bases and 5 bases, in that order; junction bases with no gene match: 5. This CDR3 comprises 16 residues. CDR3 protein: CASSYSGGRVNNEQFF. CDR3 in DNA: TGTGCCAGCAGTTACTCGGGCGGGAGGGTGAACAATGAGCAGTTCTTC.

This rearrangement joins TRBV5-4 to TRBJ2-5; a weak D match, TRBD1 (6 bases). Germline CDR1 is SGHNT and CDR2 is YYREEE (reference sequence). The length of the CDR3 is 14 residues. V was clipped by 0 bases and J by 3 bases, with 9 bases between them. For the CDR3, the DNA is TGTGCCAGCAGCTTGGGGGCAGGGGAAGAGACCCAGTACTTC. It translates to CASSLGAGEETQYF.

The J gene is TRBJ1-6, the V gene TRBV28; D unclear. Germline CDR1 is MDHEN and CDR2 is SYDVKM. V lost 2 bases, J lost 3 bases, and 11 bases lay in between. The CDR3 totals 16 residues. The DNA for the CDR3 is TGTGCCAGCAGTTTACGAGGGCGGGGCTATAATTCACCCCTCCACTTT. Translating it yields CASSLRGRGYNSPLHF.

The rearrangement uses TRBV11-2 and TRBJ2-5; tentative D call: TRBD2 (5 bases). Per the germline V gene, CDR1 is SGHAT and CDR2 is FQNNGV. The CDR3 is 14 residues long. V shed 5 bases and J shed 3 bases, with 13 bases lying between them. The CDR3 loop reads CASSPWTGEETQYF. The CDR3 coding sequence is TGTGCCAGCAGCCCTTGGACTGGGGAAGAGACCCAGTACTTC.